This TCR beta chain was captured in a study of shared clonotypes between healthy human individuals. Nashville, Tennessee was home to all donors, who were Caucasian adults. Loaded into unsorted PBMC replicate PCRs was about 300 ng DNA, roughly 31,000 T cell genomes. Profiling relied on immunoSEQ multiplex PCR, and the TCRdb table lists in-frame clones only, not all of them. The sample yields about 470,000 clones, 70% to 80% seen once. Germline V gene lookup returns CDR1 MNHEY and CDR2 SMNVEV (reference sequence). The length of the CDR3 is 16 residues. V lost 1 base to trimming and J lost 2 bases; unmatched junction nucleotides: 7.

Sequenced material: PBMCs. The chain is built from TRBV27 and TRBJ2-5; 7 nucleotides align to TRBD2. The receptor's source is a woman aged 40 to 50 in good health. Some clones in this sample may be carry-over from other donors' samples. CDR3 residues: CASSLWGGEGQETQYF. The CDR3 coding sequence is TGTGCCAGCAGTTTATGGGGGGGAGAGGGACAAGAGACCCAGTACTTC.